This entry concerns a single T cell receptor beta chain. The antigen is not known. From germline, CDR1 is LNHDA and CDR2 SQIVND (reference sequence). The CDR3 contains 14 residues. Losses at the gene ends were 8 bases for V and 0 bases for J; bases not matched to a gene: 5. This sample stems from a study of T cell clonotyping in hematopoietic cell transplantation. Study-level background: Recipient samples before transplant were obtained post-cytoreduction. Study-wide results and limits: Graft donor and pretransplant recipient Inverse Simpson Index values predicted broader posttransplant TCR diversity.

Time point specified: recipient sample about 28 days before transplant, after cytoreduction. The assay was immunoSEQ multiplex PCR, and TCRdb's table has in-frame clones only and misses some. The table has tens of thousands of clones, 95% to 97% seen once; the top ten hold under 2%. The clonotype comes from a woman aged 45-65 years with acute myeloid leukemia. Some clones in this sample may be carry-over from other donors' samples. This sample comprised peripheral blood mononuclear cells, obtained before stem cell transplant. The chain links TRBV19 to TRBJ2-3; 7 bases map to TRBD1. Written as DNA, the CDR3 is TGTGCCAGTCACCGGGACAGCAGCACAGATACGCAGTATTTT. Translating gives CASHRDSSTDTQYF.